This T cell receptor beta chain was identified in a study of OX40 agonist ivuxolimab in advanced cancers. The wider study: Patients receiving dose escalation had hepatocellular carcinoma, melanoma, renal cell or head and neck cancer.

Samples were taken at baseline and on day 1 of cycles 4 and 7. Overall study findings and caveats: Normalized T-cell clonal expansion was also low in a subset of nonresponders. Both CD4+ and CD8+ T cell populations in blood had undergone clonal expansion by week 6 at 0.1 to 3.0 mg/kg.

This clone was recorded once. Its antigen remains unidentified. Trimming left V 7 bases short and J 3 bases short, with 7 bases between. Germline V gives CDR1 MNHNS, CDR2 SASEGT. This CDR3 is built from 11 residues. Method: immunoSEQ multiplex PCR; TCRdb's copy keeps in-frame clones and lacks some. The sample consists of 20,000 or so clones, 79% of them appearing once. Sequencing was performed on CD4+ or CD8+ T cells sorted from blood, taken in a trial of the OX40 agonist ivuxolimab. The chain couples TRBV6-1 to TRBJ2-7, with D uncertain. This TCR was sampled from an adult with an advanced solid tumor such as melanoma, head and neck, liver or kidney cancer. CDR3 region: CASIYGYEQYF. CDR3 in DNA: TGTGCCAGCATATATGGCTACGAGCAGTACTTC.